This T cell receptor (beta chain) was retrieved from a study of T-cell reconstitution after alpha-beta-depleted transplantation in children. This CDR3 has 15 amino acids. Trimming took 5 bases from V and 3 from J; bases not matched to a gene: 5. About this clonotype: Its antigen is undetermined.

Study-wide points: Among T cells one year after transplant, newly produced cells accounted for most counts and diversity.

Molecular barcoding with unique molecular identifiers was used for the TCRbeta library. TCRdb fed the PCR reads into MiXCR, producing one record per CDR3 protein. The sample includes fewer than 700,000 distinct CDR3 sequences, under 15% of them seen just once. Source: PBMCs, mostly from graft donor cells, taken 360 days after TCRalphabeta/CD19-depleted stem cell transplant. The source is a male patient younger than 18 who had a stem cell transplant for acute myeloid leukemia, so the T cells may come from the graft donor. J is TRBJ2-1 and V is TRBV12-3 or TRBV12-4, with 9 bases matching TRBD2. The CDR3 protein is CASSRRTSDYNEQFF. Here the CDR3 DNA reads TGTGCCAGCAGTCGAAGGACTAGCGACTACAATGAGCAGTTCTTC.